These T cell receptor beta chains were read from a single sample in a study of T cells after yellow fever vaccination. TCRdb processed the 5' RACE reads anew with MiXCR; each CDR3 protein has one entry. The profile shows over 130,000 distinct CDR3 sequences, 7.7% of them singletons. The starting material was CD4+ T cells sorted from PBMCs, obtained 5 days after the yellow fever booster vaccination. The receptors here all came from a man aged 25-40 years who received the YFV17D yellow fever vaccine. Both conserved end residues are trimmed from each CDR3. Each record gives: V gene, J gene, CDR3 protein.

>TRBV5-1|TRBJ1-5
ASSPGTGSKPQH
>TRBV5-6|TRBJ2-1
ASNLVGYEQF
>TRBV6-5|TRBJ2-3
ASSLQGASTDTQY
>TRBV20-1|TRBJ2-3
SARIAGETDTQY
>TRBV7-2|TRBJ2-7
ASSLGTLAVPLEQY
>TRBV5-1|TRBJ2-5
ASSEGVQPLVETQY
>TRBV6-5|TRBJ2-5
ASSSDTSRAQY
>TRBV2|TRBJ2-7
ASRHGSSYEQY
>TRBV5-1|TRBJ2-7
ASSLGQFPYEQY
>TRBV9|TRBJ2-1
ASSIDTTGTQQF
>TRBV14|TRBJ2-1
ASSQASRYNEQF
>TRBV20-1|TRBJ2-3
SARGLEGTQY
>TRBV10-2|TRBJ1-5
ASSGGGLLMGQPQH
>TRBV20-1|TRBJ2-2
SASPTKNTGELF
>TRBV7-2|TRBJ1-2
ASSLGAGGRGYT
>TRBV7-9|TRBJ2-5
ASKITGSETQY
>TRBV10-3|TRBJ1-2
AISGADGYT
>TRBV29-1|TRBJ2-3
SAATLGSTDTQY
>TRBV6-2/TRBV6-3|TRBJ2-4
ASSYALNIQY
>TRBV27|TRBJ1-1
ASRTFPGSGGTEAF
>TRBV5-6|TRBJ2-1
ASSLLGVREQF
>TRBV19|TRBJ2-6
ASHKDRPLAGANVLT
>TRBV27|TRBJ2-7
ASSSATSGRSYYEQY
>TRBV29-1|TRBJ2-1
SWTSPLSYNEQF
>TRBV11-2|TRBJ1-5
ASSFLGSNQPQH
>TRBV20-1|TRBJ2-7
SATGPYEQY
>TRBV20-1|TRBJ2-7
SATDTGHEQY
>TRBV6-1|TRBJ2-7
ASRFEPGLAVGEQY
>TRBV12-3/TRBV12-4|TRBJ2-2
ASSLAGMNTGELF
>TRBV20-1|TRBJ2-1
SATPSGLAGAAYNEQF
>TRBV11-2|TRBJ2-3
ASSLGSRGSTDTQY
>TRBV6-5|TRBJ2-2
ASSPGTSELQLF
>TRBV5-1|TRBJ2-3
ASSEGRGDTQY
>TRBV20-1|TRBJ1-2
SGVANYGYT
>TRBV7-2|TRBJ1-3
ASSLFAANTIY
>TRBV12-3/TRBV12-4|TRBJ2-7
ASSYRGPIGEQY
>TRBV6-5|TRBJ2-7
ASSHGGEQY
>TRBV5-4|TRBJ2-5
ASSLAVGLAGETQY
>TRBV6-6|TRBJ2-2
ASSSVSARTAGGTGELF
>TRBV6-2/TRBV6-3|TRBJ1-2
ASRRQGANGYT
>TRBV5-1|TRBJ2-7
ASSLMGTSDEQY
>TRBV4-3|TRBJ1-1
ASSQDLGRGLGNTEAF
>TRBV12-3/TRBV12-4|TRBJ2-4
ASSLTELRIQY
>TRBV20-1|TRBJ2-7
SARVGTRIPEQY
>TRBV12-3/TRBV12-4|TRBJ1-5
ASSPDRGRDQPQH
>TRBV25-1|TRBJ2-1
ASSETRSLGEQF